A selection of T cell receptor beta chains follows, all from one sample in a study of blood T cells in healthy people across ages. TCRdb fed the 5' RACE reads into MiXCR, producing one record per CDR3 protein. The repertoire holds about 680,000 distinct CDR3 sequences, with approximately 50% as singletons. The specimen was blood. The receptor set was obtained from a woman aged 55-69 years in good health. The CDR3 runs from the conserved cysteine through the conserved F or W. Fields, in order: J gene, V gene, CDR3 protein.

TRBJ2-1,TRBV28,CASSRGRAHYNEQFF
TRBJ2-5,TRBV29-1,CGVEGTGAKETQYF
TRBJ2-5,TRBV20-1,CSAPRQEETQYF
TRBJ2-3,TRBV2,CASLRGRGSADTQYF
TRBJ1-2,TRBV7-8,CASSLAGTGQGYTF
TRBJ1-1,TRBV4-1,CASSQVGERAEAFF
TRBJ2-1,TRBV7-2,CASSRSPGQGSGEQFF
TRBJ1-6,TRBV27,CASSFPSKEGTLHF
TRBJ1-2,TRBV20-1,CLPVSDPLFGYTF
TRBJ2-1,TRBV5-1,CASSRWDTGGSYNEQFF
TRBJ2-7,TRBV6-2/TRBV6-3,CASSSDRGPSYEQYF
TRBJ2-3,TRBV12-3/TRBV12-4,CASKSGGATGDTQYF
TRBJ2-1,TRBV19,CASSIDGRSGAGREQFF
TRBJ1-1,TRBV20-1,CSARRAGALNTVAFF
TRBJ2-3,TRBV20-1,CSAPGGGLRTDTQYF
TRBJ1-2,TRBV2,CASRESSYGYTF
TRBJ2-3,TRBV20-1,CSADRGWTDTQYF
TRBJ2-7,TRBV28,CASSRRLQLYEQYF
TRBJ2-1,TRBV9,CASSFLSGTIVPSEQFF
.,TRBV27,CASSLGSYNEQYF
TRBJ1-6,TRBV6-6,CASITRGGNSPLHF
TRBJ2-1,TRBV20-1,CSANTRSRRREQFF
TRBJ2-1,TRBV29-1,CSVEDPTVLAGGYNEQFF
.,TRBV5-1,CASSAAGDSHEQYF
TRBJ2-2,TRBV6-2/TRBV6-3,CASRGGANTGELFF
TRBJ1-2,TRBV6-5,CASSPTGTLNYGYTF
TRBJ2-2,TRBV7-2,CASSFRRGLASNTGELFF
TRBJ2-7,TRBV29-1,CSVEFGLGNYNEQYF
TRBJ2-5,TRBV5-1,CASSQGQLKETQYF
TRBJ2-5,TRBV28,CASTDHTGTSSYEQYF